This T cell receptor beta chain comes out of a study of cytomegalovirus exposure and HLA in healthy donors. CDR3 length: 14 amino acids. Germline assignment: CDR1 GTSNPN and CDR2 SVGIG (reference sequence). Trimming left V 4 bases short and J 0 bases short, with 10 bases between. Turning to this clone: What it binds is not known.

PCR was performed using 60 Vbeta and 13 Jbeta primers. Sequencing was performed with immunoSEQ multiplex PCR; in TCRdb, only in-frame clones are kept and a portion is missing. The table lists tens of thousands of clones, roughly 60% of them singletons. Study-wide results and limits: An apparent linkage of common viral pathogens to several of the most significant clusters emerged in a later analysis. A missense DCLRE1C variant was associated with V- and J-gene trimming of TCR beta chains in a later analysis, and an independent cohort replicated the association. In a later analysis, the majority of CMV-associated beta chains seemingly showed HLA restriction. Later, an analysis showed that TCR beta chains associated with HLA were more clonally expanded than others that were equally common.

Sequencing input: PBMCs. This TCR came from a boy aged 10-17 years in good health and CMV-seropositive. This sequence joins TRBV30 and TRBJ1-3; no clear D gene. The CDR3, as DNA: TGTGCCTGGACTGCCGGGAGCTCTGGAAACACCATATATTTT. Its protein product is CAWTAGSSGNTIYF. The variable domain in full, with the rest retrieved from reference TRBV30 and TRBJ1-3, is SQTIHQWPATLVQPVGSPLSLECTVEGTSNPNLYWYRQAAGRGLQLLFYSVGIGQISSEVPQNLSASRPQDRQFILSSKKLLLSDSGFYLCAWTAGSSGNTIYFGEGSWLTVV.